Listed here are 32 T cell receptor beta chains from one sample, sequenced in a study of blood T cell repertoires in COVID-19 (dated by TCRdb to 2020 to 2021). Preparation of the library involved the immunoSEQ multiplex PCR assay. Drawn from immuneACCESS, this table holds only the in-frame rearrangements with V and J called that TCRdb kept. Clones are partly lost; checked studies trace under half to an unresolved V gene and leave the rest unexplained. The table for this sample lists 120,000 or so clones; around nine tenths of them were counted only once. Together, the top ten hold around 2.1% of the sample. The source material was peripheral blood. These receptors were obtained from a woman aged 50 to 60 with acute or convalescent COVID-19.

DNA for the CDR3: TGCAGCGTTGATTGGGCTAGCGGGTCCTACAATGAGCAGTTCTTC. It encodes CSVDWASGSYNEQFF. The chain links TRBV29-1 to TRBJ2-1, with 8 positions matching TRBD2. Looked up from germline, CDR1 is SQVTM and CDR2 is ANQGSEA. Trimming at V came to 3 bases and at J to 1 base, leaving 5 bases not matched to a gene. CDR3 length: 15 residues.

The V gene is TRBV6-5, the J gene TRBJ1-1, with D maybe TRBD1 (5 bases). Germline CDR1 is MNHEY and CDR2 is SVGAGI. The CDR3 covers 11 residues. V was trimmed by 8 bases and J by 5 bases, leaving 9 bases between them. CDR3 residues: CASARQTEAFF. The CDR3 bases are TGTGCCAGCGCCCGACAGACTGAAGCTTTCTTT.

The chain joins TRBV19 to TRBJ1-2, with TRBD1 matching 10 bases. Germline V lookup: CDR1 LNHDA, CDR2 SQIVND (reference sequence). V shed 5 bases, J shed 4 bases, and the junction held 7 bases outside the gene matches. CDR3 length: 15 amino acids. CDR3: CASSSRDRGTYGYTF. Here the CDR3 DNA reads TGTGCCAGTAGTTCCCGGGACAGGGGCACCTATGGCTACACCTTC.

The V and J genes are TRBV7-9 and TRBJ2-1; D unclear. CDR3 length: 13 amino acids. Germline CDR1 SEHNR, CDR2 FQNEAQ (reference sequence). Trimming cost V 6 bases and J 4 bases, with 10 bases left between them. This CDR3 is CASRLRGYNEQFF. The CDR3 bases are TGTGCCAGCAGACTCCGAGGTTACAATGAGCAGTTCTTC.

This clone was picked up a small number of times. The chain employs TRBV7-9 and TRBJ1-3; no clear D gene. V was pared by 5 bases and J by 14 bases, with 19 bases between. Germline CDR1 is SEHNR and CDR2 is FQNEAQ (reference sequence). The CDR3 extends over 13 amino acids. CDR3 DNA: TGTGCCAGCAGCCCGGCGCGGCAGCCAGAGTTATATTTT. Translating gives CASSPARQPELYF.

This chain links TRBV7-2 with TRBJ1-2, with a possible D match to TRBD1 (6 bases). Trimming removed 6 bases at V and 6 bases at J, with 20 bases between. There are 15 residues in the CDR3. The germline CDR1 and CDR2 sequences are SGHTA and FQGNSA. CDR3 sequence (DNA): TGTGCCAGCAGTTTCGAGGGGACAATACCTCATGGCTACACCTTC. As protein: CASSFEGTIPHGYTF.

V gene TRBV9 combines with J gene TRBJ1-5; possibly TRBD1 for D (5 bases). V lost 0 bases to trimming and J lost 7 bases, with 14 bases between them. The CDR3 length is 15 residues. Germline assignment: CDR1 SGDLS and CDR2 YYNGEE. CDR3 nucleotides: TGTGCCAGCAGCGTAGACCAGGGATTCGGGCAGCCCCAGCATTTT. Amino acids: CASSVDQGFGQPQHF.

This chain uses TRBV5-6 with TRBJ1-5; 9 bases fit TRBD1. From germline, CDR1 is SGHDT and CDR2 YYEEEE. With 4 bases clipped from V and 0 bases from J, the junction kept 5 bases outside the gene matches. This CDR3 contains 16 residues. DNA for the CDR3: TGTGCCAGCAGCCCAGGGACAGGGAGTAGCAATCAGCCCCAGCATTTT. Protein sequence: CASSPGTGSSNQPQHF.

The CDR3 nucleotides are TGTGCCAGCAGCGTAGGACTAGCGGGGGGGGAGACCCAGTACTTC. Translation: CASSVGLAGGETQYF. The J gene is TRBJ2-5, the V gene TRBV9; 14 nucleotides match TRBD2. The germline V gene has CDR1 SGDLS and CDR2 YYNGEE. V gave up 0 bases and J gave up 5 bases; unmatched junction bases: 0. This CDR3 contains 15 residues.

This clone was picked up one time. This sequence joins TRBV5-4 and TRBJ1-2; 11 bases fit TRBD1. CDR1 and CDR2 (germline): SGHNT, YYREEE (reference sequence). V lost 4 bases and J lost 4; bases outside the gene matches: 6. The CDR3 is 15 residues long. In DNA, the CDR3 is TGTGCCAGCAGCCCCACCGGGACAGGGGGCTATGGCTACACCTTC. Translation gives CASSPTGTGGYGYTF.

The rearrangement uses TRBV11-3 and TRBJ2-3; 10 nucleotides match TRBD2. This CDR3 region has 14 residues. Germline V gene lookup returns CDR1 SGHNT and CDR2 YENEEA. V shed 5 bases, J shed 7 bases, and the junction held 6 bases outside the gene matches. As DNA, the CDR3 is TGTGCCAGCAGCCCTAGCGGGGGTGTAAATACGCAGTATTTT. This codes for CASSPSGGVNTQYF.

The gene calls are TRBV6-6 and TRBJ1-2, with TRBD1 matching 7 bases. V lost 6 bases to trimming and J lost 5 bases; unmatched junction nucleotides: 9. Germline CDR1 is MNHNY and CDR2 is SVGAGI (reference sequence). The CDR3 contains 14 residues. The CDR3 DNA is TGTGCCAGCAGACGTGTGACAGGGAGTTATGGCTACACCTTC. The encoded protein is CASRRVTGSYGYTF.

The V call is TRBV5-6, the J call TRBJ2-3; 9 positions match TRBD2. The ends lost 3 bases at V and 4 bases at J; junction bases unmatched: 15. The CDR3 extends over 18 amino acids. Germline V gives CDR1 SGHDT, CDR2 YYEEEE. CDR3 sequence reads: CASSSPRGGAKLADTQYF. The CDR3 nucleotides are TGTGCCAGCAGCTCCCCCCGCGGGGGGGCGAAGTTAGCAGATACGCAGTATTTT.

The V gene is TRBV6-2 or TRBV6-3, the J gene TRBJ2-7, with D possibly matching TRBD1 (5 bases). Germline V gene data show CDR1 as MNHEY and CDR2 as SVGEGT. The ends were cut back, 0 bases at V and 3 bases at J, with 9 bases in the middle. The CDR3 loop spans 14 amino acids. The CDR3 DNA reads TGTGCCAGCAGTTACTCGATCCAGGGCTACGAGCAGTACTTC. It encodes CASSYSIQGYEQYF.

The chain has TRBV15 and TRBJ2-5, with D tentatively TRBD1 (6 bases). Germline V gene lookup returns CDR1 LNHNV and CDR2 YYDKDF (reference sequence). CDR3 length: 16 residues. Between the trimmed V and J ends, which lost 5 bases and 5 bases, there was a span of 21 bases. The CDR3 sequence is CATSPGAGIRGETQYF. The DNA of the CDR3 is TGTGCCACCAGCCCTGGGGCGGGCATAAGGGGGGAGACCCAGTACTTC.

This sequence joins TRBV7-8 and TRBJ2-3; D not resolved. There are 15 residues in the CDR3. Germline CDR1 SGHVS, CDR2 FQNEAQ. V dropped 3 bases and J dropped 6 bases, with 16 bases sitting between them. CDR3 amino acids: CASSLRSSGGDTQYF. The CDR3 DNA reads as TGTGCCAGCAGCTTGCGGTCCTCCGGCGGTGATACGCAGTATTTT.

This chain's CDR3 is CASSLAGGAETQYF. In DNA form, the CDR3 reads TGCGCCAGCAGCCTAGCGGGGGGGGCAGAGACCCAGTACTTC. The rearrangement links TRBV4-3 to TRBJ2-5, with TRBD2 identical over 11 bases. Germline V gene data show CDR1 as LGHNA and CDR2 as YSLEER. Unmatched junction bases numbered 2, after V lost 4 bases and J lost 4 bases. The CDR3 length is 14 residues.

This clone was counted only a few times. The chain carries TRBV23-1 and TRBJ1-6; 7 bases are shared with TRBD1. TRBV23-1 is recorded as an ORF, its role being uncertain. Trimming removed 0 bases from V and 6 bases from J; junction bases left unmatched: 11. This CDR3 comprises 18 residues. The chain's CDR3 is CASSQSPPTGMGNSPLHF. CDR3 in DNA: TGCGCCAGCAGTCAATCTCCCCCGACAGGGATGGGTAATTCACCCCTCCACTTT.

The chain links TRBV5-4 to TRBJ2-6; 7 nucleotides line up with TRBD2. This CDR3 comprises 16 residues. The junction had 4 bases not matched to a gene; V was cut back by 4 bases and J by 0 bases. Germline CDR1 reads SGHNT; CDR2 reads YYREEE (reference sequence). The CDR3 nucleotides are TGTGCCAGCAGCCAGGGAGGGGCCTCTGGGGCCAACGTCCTGACTTTC. This encodes CASSQGGASGANVLTF.

V is TRBV5-4 and J is TRBJ2-1; D is perhaps TRBD2 (5 bases). The CDR3 is 15 residues long. V lost 7 bases and J 0 bases, leaving 14 bases between the germline ends. Per germline, CDR1 SGHNT and CDR2 YYREEE (reference sequence). CDR3 nucleotide sequence: TGTGCCAGCGCAGGAGGCGGCTCCTCCTACAATGAGCAGTTCTTC. This sequence encodes CASAGGGSSYNEQFF.

This clone was seen once. The CDR3 nucleotides read TGTGCCAGCAGACCGGGACAGGGTAGCCACGAGCAGTACTTC. This sequence encodes CASRPGQGSHEQYF. The chain has TRBV21-1 and TRBJ2-7; the table calls TRBD1, which could not be checked here. TRBV21-1 is tagged as a pseudogene. The CDR3 runs to 14 residues.

The J gene is TRBJ1-1, the V gene TRBV5-6; D is perhaps TRBD1 (5 bases). Trimming removed 3 bases at V and 1 base at J, with 19 bases between. Germline CDR1 is SGHDT and CDR2 is YYEEEE. The CDR3 covers 17 residues. The CDR3, as DNA: TGTGCCAGCAGCTGGAGGGGACGGCTGAGAGGGAACACTGAAGCTTTCTTT. This gives the protein CASSWRGRLRGNTEAFF.

The chain couples TRBV6-2 or TRBV6-3 to TRBJ1-2; D remains unclear. Per germline, CDR1 MNHEY and CDR2 SVGEGT. V was clipped by 0 bases and J by 4 bases, with 12 bases between them. The CDR3 is made up of 15 amino acids. CDR3 protein: CASSYSIGKSYGYTF. The CDR3 coding sequence is TGTGCCAGCAGTTACTCGATCGGGAAGAGCTATGGCTACACCTTC.

This rearrangement joins TRBV4-3 to TRBJ1-2; TRBD1 might be the D (5 bases). The CDR3 covers 16 residues. V lost 0 bases and J lost 5, with 16 bases in between. Germline CDR1 and CDR2: LGHNA and YSLEER. CDR3: CASSQDRSGPEYGYTF. CDR3 bases: TGCGCCAGCAGCCAAGATAGGTCAGGGCCTGAGTATGGCTACACCTTC.

The chain joins TRBV19 to TRBJ2-1; 8 nucleotides line up with TRBD1. From germline, CDR1 is LNHDA and CDR2 SQIVND (reference sequence). Germline trimming cut 3 bases from V and 7 bases from J; bases unmatched to any gene: 8. The CDR3 sequence is 15 residues long. The CDR3 nucleotides are TGTGCCAGTAGTATCGCTGACAGGGGCTATAATGAGCAGTTCTTC. Its protein is CASSIADRGYNEQFF.

This chain uses TRBV7-9 with TRBJ1-6, with TRBD1 identical over 7 bases. Germline V gene data show CDR1 as SEHNR and CDR2 as FQNEAQ (reference sequence). J lost 4 bases, V lost 3 bases, and 3 bases had no gene match. The CDR3 loop spans 15 amino acids. The CDR3 reads CASSLVQGYNSPLHF. The CDR3 nucleotides are TGTGCCAGCAGCTTGGTACAGGGGTATAATTCACCCCTCCACTTT. Complete variable domain (other parts from reference TRBV7-9 and TRBJ1-6): DTGVSQNPRHKITKRGQNVTFRCDPISEHNRLYWYRQTLGQGPEFLTYFQNEAQLEKSRLLSDRFSAERPKGSFSTLEIQRTEQGDSAMYLCASSLVQGYNSPLHFGNGTRLTVT.

The rearrangement links TRBV7-6 to TRBJ1-1, with TRBD1 matching 10 bases. CDR1 and CDR2 (germline): SGHVS, FNYEAQ. V lost 5 bases, J lost 12 bases, and 9 bases stayed unmatched. CDR3 length: 13 residues. In DNA form, the CDR3 reads TGTGCCAGCAGCCCTCGGGACAGGGGATTGACTTTCTTT. Translating it yields CASSPRDRGLTFF. The full variable domain, in which reference TRBV7-6 and TRBJ1-1 provide the parts outside the CDR3, is GAGVSQSPRYKVTKRGQDVALRCDPISGHVSLYWYRQALGQGPEFLTYFNYEAQQDKSGLPNDRFSAERPEGSISTLTIQRTEQRDSAMYRCASSPRDRGLTFFGQGTRLTVV.

CDR3 amino acids: CASSQDTTKETQYF. In DNA form, the CDR3 reads TGTGCCAGCAGCCAAGACACTACCAAAGAGACCCAGTACTTC. The chain carries TRBV3-1 (or the pseudogene TRBV3-2) and TRBJ2-5; D remains ambiguous. With 0 bases removed from V and 3 bases from J, the gap between germline ends came to 8 bases. The CDR3 covers 14 residues. Germline loops: CDR1 LGHDT, CDR2 YNNKEL (reference sequence).

J is TRBJ2-3 and V is TRBV2; TRBD2 matches 9 bases. Per the germline V gene, CDR1 is SNHLY and CDR2 is FYNNEI. The CDR3 has 15 amino acids. After removal of 7 bases from V and 6 bases from J, the junction contained 11 bases not matched to a gene. The CDR3 spells CASNSLAGKFDTQYF. CDR3 coding DNA: TGTGCCAGCAATTCTCTAGCGGGAAAGTTTGATACGCAGTATTTT.

V and J are TRBV15 and TRBJ2-4, with 8 nucleotides matching TRBD2. J lost 3 bases, V lost 2 bases, and 3 bases had no gene match. Germline CDR1 LNHNV, CDR2 YYDKDF (reference sequence). The CDR3 contains 15 residues. The CDR3 region is CATSRNSGNKNIQYF. The CDR3 DNA follows: TGTGCCACCAGCAGAAATAGCGGGAACAAAAACATTCAGTACTTC.

This clone has just a few counts. This chain links TRBV18 with TRBJ1-1; 12 bases are a match to TRBD1. The length of the CDR3 is 16 residues. CDR1 is KGHSH, CDR2 LQKENI, per germline. The junction had 10 bases not matched to a gene; V was cut back by 4 bases and J by 7 bases. The CDR3 sequence: CASSRSGTGGPVEAFF. In DNA, the CDR3 is TGTGCCAGCTCACGCTCCGGGACAGGGGGCCCTGTTGAAGCTTTCTTT.

The J gene is TRBJ1-5, the V gene TRBV5-6, with 8 bases fitting TRBD1. The germline V gene has CDR1 SGHDT and CDR2 YYEEEE. After removal of 4 bases from V and 5 bases from J, the junction contained 2 bases not matched to a gene. The CDR3 extends over 13 amino acids. CDR3 in amino acids: CASSQGAHQPQHF. CDR3 in DNA: TGTGCCAGCAGCCAGGGGGCGCATCAGCCCCAGCATTTT.